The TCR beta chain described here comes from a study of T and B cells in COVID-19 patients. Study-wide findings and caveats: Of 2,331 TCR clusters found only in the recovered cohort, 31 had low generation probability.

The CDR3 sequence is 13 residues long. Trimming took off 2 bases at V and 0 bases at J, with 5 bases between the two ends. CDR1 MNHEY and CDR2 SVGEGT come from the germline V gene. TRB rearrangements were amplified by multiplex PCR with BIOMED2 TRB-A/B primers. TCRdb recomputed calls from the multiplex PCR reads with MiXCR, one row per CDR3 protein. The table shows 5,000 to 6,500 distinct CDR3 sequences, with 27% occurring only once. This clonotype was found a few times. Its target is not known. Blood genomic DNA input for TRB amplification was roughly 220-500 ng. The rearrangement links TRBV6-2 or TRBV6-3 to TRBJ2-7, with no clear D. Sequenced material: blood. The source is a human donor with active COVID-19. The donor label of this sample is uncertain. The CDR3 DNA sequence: TGTGCCAGCAGTTACGGGCCCTCCTACGAGCAGTACTTC. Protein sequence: CASSYGPSYEQYF.